The clone carrying this T cell receptor beta chain has just a few counts. This CDR3 contains 16 residues. Germline V gene data show CDR1 as SGDLS and CDR2 as YYNGEE. Deletions cut 3 bases from V and 2 bases from J, with 17 bases between. This specimen comes from a study of Graves' ophthalmopathy and Graves' hyperthyroidism. For repertoire sequencing, the TCR beta CDR3 regions were amplified from RNA transcripts. The library came from an HTBI-primed first-round RT-PCR and a second-round multiplex PCR. Using its own MiXCR run on the multiplex PCR reads, TCRdb lists one record per CDR3 protein. The sample contains about 1.1 million distinct CDR3 sequences, approximately 35% of which appear only once.

The sample was peripheral blood or thyroid tissue (not recorded which). This chain joins TRBV9 and TRBJ1-2, with a possible D match to TRBD1 (6 bases). The sequence was obtained from an adult man with Graves' hyperthyroidism. The CDR3 DNA sequence: TGTGCCAGCAGCGCGAGGGTCTTACAGGGAAACTATGGCTACACCTTC. The encoded protein is CASSARVLQGNYGYTF.